This entry concerns a single T cell receptor (beta chain). Antigen: not known. Both 60 Vbeta primers and 13 Jbeta primers went into the PCR. As handled by the study authors: It was a later analysis that counted roughly 80 million unique TCR beta chains, of which approximately 11 million were shared. Some clones are missing from TCRdb's copy, which holds only in-frame ones; the method was immunoSEQ multiplex PCR. D and trimming were read from the DNA, whereas the V and J calls and clone size are those reported in that table. The sample includes more than 95,000 clones, about 78% of them seen just once. The CDR3 extends over 16 amino acids. Deletions cut 4 bases from V and 0 bases from J, with 15 bases between. Germline-derived CDR1 and CDR2 are MGHRA and YSYEKL. The sample originates from a study of cytomegalovirus exposure and HLA in healthy donors. Notes on the study in general: Within a later analysis, the majority of CMV-associated TCR beta chains appeared HLA-restricted. A later analysis found TCR association rates differed by HLA locus, highest for DRB1 and lowest for HLA-C. The authors listed roughly 150 TCR beta chains as cytomegalovirus-associated.

The gene calls are TRBV4-1 and TRBJ1-1; D not certain. Sequencing was performed on PBMCs. This sequence was found in a man between 25 and 39 years old in good health and CMV-seronegative. As DNA, the CDR3 is TGCGCCAGCAGCCCTCTTGCGGGAGACATGAACACTGAAGCTTTCTTT. Protein: CASSPLAGDMNTEAFF.